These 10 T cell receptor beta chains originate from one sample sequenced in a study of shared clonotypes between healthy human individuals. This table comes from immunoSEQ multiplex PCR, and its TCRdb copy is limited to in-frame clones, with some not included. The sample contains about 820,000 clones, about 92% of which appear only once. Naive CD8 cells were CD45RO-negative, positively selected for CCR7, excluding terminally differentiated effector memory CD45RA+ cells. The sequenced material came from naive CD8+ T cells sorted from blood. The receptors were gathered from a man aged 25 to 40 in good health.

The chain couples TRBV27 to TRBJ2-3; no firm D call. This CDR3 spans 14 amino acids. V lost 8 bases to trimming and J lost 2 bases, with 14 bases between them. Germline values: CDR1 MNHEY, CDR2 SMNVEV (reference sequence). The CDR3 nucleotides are TGTGCCAGCGGCCCGCTGCTGCTCACAGATACGCAGTATTTT. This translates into CASGPLLLTDTQYF.

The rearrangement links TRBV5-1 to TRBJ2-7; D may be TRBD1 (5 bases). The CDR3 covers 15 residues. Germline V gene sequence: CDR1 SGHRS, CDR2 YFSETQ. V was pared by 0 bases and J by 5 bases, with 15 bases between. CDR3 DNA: TGCGCCAGCAGCTTGGCCAAGGACAATAGGGACGAGCAGTACTTC. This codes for CASSLAKDNRDEQYF.

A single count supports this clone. This CDR3 is CATSRDSAGVGYYNEQFF. CDR3 nucleotides: TGTGCCACCAGCAGAGATTCGGCGGGAGTAGGGTACTACAATGAGCAGTTCTTC. The chain links TRBV15 to TRBJ2-1; 7 bases are shared with TRBD2. After removal of 0 bases from V and 3 bases from J, the junction contained 11 bases not matched to a gene. The CDR3 contains 18 residues. Germline V gives CDR1 LNHNV, CDR2 YYDKDF (reference sequence).

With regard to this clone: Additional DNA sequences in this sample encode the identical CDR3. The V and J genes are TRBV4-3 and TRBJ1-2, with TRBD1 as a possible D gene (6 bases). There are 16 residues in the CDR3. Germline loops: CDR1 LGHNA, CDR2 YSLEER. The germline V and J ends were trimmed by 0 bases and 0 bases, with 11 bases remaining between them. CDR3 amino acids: CASSQDSGGPNYGYTF. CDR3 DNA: TGCGCCAGCAGCCAAGATTCGGGGGGGCCTAACTATGGCTACACCTTC.

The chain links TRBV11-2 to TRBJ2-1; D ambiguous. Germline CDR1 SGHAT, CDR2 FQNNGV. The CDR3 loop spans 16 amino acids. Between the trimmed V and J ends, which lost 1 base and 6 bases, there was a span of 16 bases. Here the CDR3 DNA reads TGTGCCAGCAGCTTAGTTTTGGCAGGTATGGGCAATGAGCAGTTCTTC. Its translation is CASSLVLAGMGNEQFF.

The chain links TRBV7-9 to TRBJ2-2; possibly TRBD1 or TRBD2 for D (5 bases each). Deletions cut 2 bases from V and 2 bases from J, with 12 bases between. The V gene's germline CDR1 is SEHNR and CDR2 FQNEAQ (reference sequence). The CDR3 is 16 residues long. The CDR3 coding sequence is TGTGCCAGCAGCTTACCGACAGACTATAACACCGGGGAGCTGTTTTTT. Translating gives CASSLPTDYNTGELFF. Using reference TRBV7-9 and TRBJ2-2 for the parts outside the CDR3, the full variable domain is DTGVSQNPRHKITKRGQNVTFRCDPISEHNRLYWYRQTLGQGPEFLTYFQNEAQLEKSRLLSDRFSAERPKGSFSTLEIQRTEQGDSAMYLCASSLPTDYNTGELFFGEGSRLTVL.

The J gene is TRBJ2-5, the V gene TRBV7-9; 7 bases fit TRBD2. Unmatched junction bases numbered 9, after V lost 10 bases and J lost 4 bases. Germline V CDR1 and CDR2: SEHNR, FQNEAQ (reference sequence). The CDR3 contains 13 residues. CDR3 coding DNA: TGTGCCATCGGAGCGGGATTAGGAGAGACCCAGTACTTC. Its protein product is CAIGAGLGETQYF.

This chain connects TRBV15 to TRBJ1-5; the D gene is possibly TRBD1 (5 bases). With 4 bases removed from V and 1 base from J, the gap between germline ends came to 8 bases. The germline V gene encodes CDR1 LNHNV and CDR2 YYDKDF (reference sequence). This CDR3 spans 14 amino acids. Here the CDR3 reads CATSKRGSNQPQHF. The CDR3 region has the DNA TGTGCCACCAGCAAGCGGGGCAGCAATCAGCCCCAGCATTTT.

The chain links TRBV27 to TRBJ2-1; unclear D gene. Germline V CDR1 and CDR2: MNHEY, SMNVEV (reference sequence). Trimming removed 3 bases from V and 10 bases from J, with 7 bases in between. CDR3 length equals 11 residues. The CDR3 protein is CASSFLGEQFF. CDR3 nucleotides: TGTGCCAGCAGTTTTCTGGGGGAGCAGTTCTTC.

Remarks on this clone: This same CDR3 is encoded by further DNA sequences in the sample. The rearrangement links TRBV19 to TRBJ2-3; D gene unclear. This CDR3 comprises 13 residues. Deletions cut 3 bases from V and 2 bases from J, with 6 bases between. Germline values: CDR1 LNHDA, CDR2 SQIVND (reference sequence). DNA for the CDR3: TGTGCCAGTAGTATCGTAGACACAGATACGCAGTATTTT. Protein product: CASSIVDTDTQYF.